This T cell receptor (beta chain) was retrieved from a study of blood T cell repertoires in COVID-19. Study summary: Sources were T cells, B-cell-depleted T cells, or PBMCs; the material itself was cDNA or gDNA.

Deletions cut 2 bases from V and 9 bases from J, with 8 bases between. CDR3 length equals 12 residues. The germline V gene has CDR1 MGHDK and CDR2 SYGVNS. Profiled with immunoSEQ multiplex PCR; TCRdb holds only in-frame clones, not every one. Here the sample spans about 240,000 clones, roughly 80% being singletons. V and J are TRBV25-1 and TRBJ1-5; D is uncertain. This receptor was taken from a woman between 40 and 55 years old who had been exposed to COVID-19. The sample comprised PBMCs or T cells enriched from blood (not recorded which). The DNA of the CDR3 is TGTGCCAGCAGTGAAACTTCGTGGCCCCAGCATTTT. Residues: CASSETSWPQHF.